These 6 T cell receptor beta chains were sequenced from one sample in a study of cytomegalovirus exposure and HLA in healthy donors. The PCR employed 60 Vbeta primers together with 13 Jbeta primers. Using immunoSEQ multiplex PCR, the repertoire was profiled, and TCRdb retains in-frame clones only, with some absent. The data show around 110,000 clones, around 77% seen once. The specimen was PBMCs. These receptors were collected from a young man in good health and CMV-seronegative.

Note on this clone: This specimen includes other DNA sequences encoding the same CDR3. This sequence joins TRBV5-1 and TRBJ2-7; D possibly corresponds to TRBD2 (6 bases). The germline V gene encodes CDR1 SGHRS and CDR2 YFSETQ. Trimming cost V 0 bases and J 6 bases, with 7 bases left between them. The CDR3 length is 12 residues. This CDR3 reads CASSLAGGEQYF. CDR3 DNA: TGCGCCAGCAGCTTGGCCGGGGGCGAGCAGTACTTC.

This clone was detected only a few times. This chain connects TRBV18 to TRBJ1-2, with 9 positions matching TRBD1. V dropped 5 bases and J dropped 4; count of bases not matched to a gene: 2. Germline CDR1 reads KGHSH; CDR2 reads LQKENI. This CDR3 spans 13 amino acids. CDR3 residues: CASSSDRGYGYTF. The DNA of the CDR3 is TGTGCCAGCTCATCGGACAGGGGCTATGGCTACACCTTC. Filled out from reference TRBV18 and TRBJ1-2, the complete variable domain reads NAGVMQNPRHLVRRRGQEARLRCSPMKGHSHVYWYRQLPEEGLKFMVYLQKENIIDESGMPKERFSAEFPKEGPSILRIQQVVRGDSAAYFCASSSDRGYGYTFGSGTRLTVV.

This chain connects TRBV7-2 to TRBJ2-1; D is perhaps TRBD1 (6 bases). Germline loops: CDR1 SGHTA, CDR2 FQGNSA. The CDR3 runs to 13 residues. V was trimmed by 2 bases and J by 6 bases, leaving 8 bases between them. The DNA of the CDR3 is TGTGCCAGCAGCTTATACAGGGCCAATGAGCAGTTCTTC. It yields the protein CASSLYRANEQFF.

The chain couples TRBV14 to TRBJ1-6; D call uncertain. The CDR3 spans 12 residues. Germline V gives CDR1 SGHDN, CDR2 FVKESK. The V end lost 0 bases, the J end lost 10 bases, and 4 bases lay between the germline ends. The CDR3 loop is CASSQEGSPLHF. The CDR3 DNA reads TGTGCCAGCAGCCAAGAGGGCTCACCCCTCCACTTT.

This chain uses TRBV5-5 with TRBJ2-7, with D tentatively TRBD1 (5 bases). The germline gives CDR1 SGHKS, CDR2 YYEKEE (reference sequence). Trimming stripped 3 bases from V and 5 bases from J, with 9 bases between. The length of the CDR3 is 12 residues. The chain's CDR3 is CASSSQANEQYF. DNA for the CDR3: TGTGCCAGCAGCTCACAGGCCAACGAGCAGTACTTC.

The rearrangement links TRBV4-1 to TRBJ2-7, with 7 bases matching TRBD1. This CDR3 is 16 amino acids long. With 0 bases clipped from V and 1 base from J, the junction kept 6 bases outside the gene matches. Germline CDR1 MGHRA, CDR2 YSYEKL. The CDR3: CASSQEATGISYEQYF. Written as DNA, the CDR3 is TGCGCCAGCAGCCAAGAAGCGACAGGGATATCCTACGAGCAGTACTTC.